These 15 T cell receptor beta chains were sequenced from one sample in a study of OX40 agonist ivuxolimab in advanced cancers. The data were produced by immunoSEQ multiplex PCR, yet TCRdb's version contains in-frame clones alone and is incomplete. The sample lists tens of thousands of clones, about four fifths seen once, with 24% in the top ten. Here the sequenced sample was CD4+ or CD8+ T cells sorted from blood, taken in a trial of the OX40 agonist ivuxolimab. The source of these receptors is an adult with an advanced solid tumor such as melanoma, head and neck, liver or kidney cancer.

This clone has a single count. Other DNA sequences of this sample code for an identical CDR3. The chain is built from TRBV7-9 and TRBJ2-3, with 7 bases fitting TRBD2. V trimming: 8 bases; J trimming: 2 bases; junction bases outside the gene matches: 7. Germline CDR1 SEHNR, CDR2 FQNEAQ (reference sequence). CDR3 size: 14 residues. This chain's CDR3 is CASDKAGSTDTQYF. Written as DNA, the CDR3 is TGTGCCAGCGACAAAGCGGGGTCCACAGATACGCAGTATTTT.

V is TRBV7-6 and J is TRBJ1-6; 9 bases align to TRBD1. V was pared by 1 base and J by 10 bases, with 5 bases of the junction left unmatched. Per the germline V gene, CDR1 is SGHVS and CDR2 is FNYEAQ. The CDR3 totals 15 residues. The CDR3 nucleotides read TGTGCCAGCAGCTTAGAACAGGGGGCATGGTCACCCCTCCACTTT. It encodes CASSLEQGAWSPLHF. Full variable domain (outside the CDR3, taken from reference TRBV7-6 and TRBJ1-6): GAGVSQSPRYKVTKRGQDVALRCDPISGHVSLYWYRQALGQGPEFLTYFNYEAQQDKSGLPNDRFSAERPEGSISTLTIQRTEQRDSAMYRCASSLEQGAWSPLHFGNGTRLTVT.

The chain's CDR3 is CAWSVYGSYNEQFF. The CDR3 DNA is TGTGCCTGGAGTGTATATGGCTCCTACAATGAGCAGTTCTTC. The chain joins TRBV30 to TRBJ2-1; D is unclear. The CDR3 loop spans 14 amino acids. The germline V gene encodes CDR1 GTSNPN and CDR2 SVGIG (reference sequence). Deletions cut 0 bases from V and 0 bases from J, with 6 bases between.

V and J are TRBV4-3 and TRBJ2-3; a possible D gene is TRBD1 (5 bases). This CDR3 region has 15 residues. Germline loops: CDR1 LGHNA, CDR2 YSLEER. Between the trimmed V and J ends, which lost 0 bases and 5 bases, there was a span of 12 bases. This CDR3 reads CASSQDRGSLDTQYF. The CDR3 nucleotides read TGCGCCAGCAGCCAAGATAGGGGTAGTTTAGATACGCAGTATTTT.

V is TRBV2 and J is TRBJ2-2; weak D call: TRBD2 (6 bases). Trimming shortened V by 11 bases and J by 5 bases, and 18 bases separated the two germline ends. CDR1 and CDR2 (germline): SNHLY, FYNNEI. This CDR3 spans 14 amino acids. The CDR3 DNA reads TGTGCCTCTTCTCCCGAGCTAGCGACCGGGGAGCTGTTTTTT. It specifies CASSPELATGELFF.

The rearrangement joins TRBV28 to TRBJ2-5; the D is unclear. The J call may be faulty, since TRBJ2-7 better matches the DNA end. This CDR3 is built from 15 residues. Per germline, CDR1 MDHEN and CDR2 SYDVKM. The CDR3 reads CASSLWVQETYEQYF. The DNA of the CDR3 is TGTGCCAGCAGTTTATGGGTCCAGGAGACCTACGAGCAGTACTTC.

The chain has TRBV5-1 and TRBJ2-7; a weak D match, TRBD2 (6 bases). The V gene lost 5 bases and the J gene lost 2 bases, with 11 bases spanning the gap. There are 13 residues in the CDR3. Looked up from germline, CDR1 is SGHRS and CDR2 is YFSETQ. The CDR3 coding sequence is TGCGCCAGCAGACTAGGGAGGCCCTACGAGCAGTACTTC. Its translation is CASRLGRPYEQYF.

The chain is built from TRBV7-8 and TRBJ1-4; D may be TRBD1 (6 bases). V shed 5 bases and J shed 8 bases, with 21 bases lying between them. Germline CDR1 and CDR2: SGHVS and FQNEAQ. The CDR3 is 16 amino acids. The CDR3 bases are TGTGCCAGCAGCGAACAGGGTAGACAGGCCTACGAAAAACTGTTTTTT. Translation: CASSEQGRQAYEKLFF.

This chain joins TRBV7-2 and TRBJ2-1; D gene ambiguous. V was trimmed by 2 bases and J by 8 bases, leaving 7 bases between them. The CDR3 loop spans 12 amino acids. Germline CDR1 reads SGHTA; CDR2 reads FQGNSA. The DNA of the CDR3 is TGTGCCAGCAGCTTAAGTTTGGATGAGCAGTTCTTC. Amino acids: CASSLSLDEQFF.

As regards this clone: Germline and junction disagree at one end, which may indicate a read error. CDR3 DNA sequence: TGTGCCAGCAGCTTAGTTACGGGACGGCAAGAGGCCCAGTACTTC. This translates into CASSLVTGRQEAQYF. The chain carries TRBV7-2 and TRBJ2-5, with D possibly called TRBD1 or TRBD2 (5 bases each). The CDR3 covers 15 residues. The germline V gene has CDR1 SGHTA and CDR2 FQGNSA.

The chain employs TRBV5-1 and TRBJ2-7; 8 bases agree with TRBD2. The junction had 8 bases not matched to a gene; V was cut back by 3 bases and J by 0 bases. Looked up from germline, CDR1 is SGHRS and CDR2 is YFSETQ. CDR3 length: 16 amino acids. CDR3: CASSSGAGASSYEQYF. For the CDR3, the DNA is TGCGCCAGCAGCTCAGGAGCGGGGGCGAGCTCCTACGAGCAGTACTTC.

The chain joins TRBV9 to TRBJ2-1; TRBD2 matches at 8 bases. The CDR3 is 15 residues long. Germline values: CDR1 SGDLS, CDR2 YYNGEE. V lost 2 bases and J lost 8; bases outside the gene matches: 9. CDR3 loop: CASSVFGRAEDEQFF. CDR3 sequence (DNA): TGTGCCAGCAGCGTCTTCGGGAGGGCCGAGGATGAGCAGTTCTTC.

V usage is TRBV6-1 and J usage is TRBJ2-4; TRBD2 matches 10 bases. Germline assignment: CDR1 MNHNS and CDR2 SASEGT. V was clipped by 3 bases and J by 1 base; unmatched bases: 6. The CDR3 spans 17 residues. The DNA of the CDR3 is TGTGCCAGCAGTGAGTGGATAGCGGGAGGTGCCAAAAACATTCAGTACTTC. It yields the protein CASSEWIAGGAKNIQYF.

The V and J genes are TRBV5-6 and TRBJ2-1; D is possibly TRBD2 (6 bases). Germline CDR1 SGHDT, CDR2 YYEEEE. This CDR3 contains 13 residues. V dropped 0 bases and J dropped 9 bases, with 10 bases sitting between them. The CDR3 is CASSLGTTGEQFF. The CDR3 DNA follows: TGTGCCAGCAGCTTGGGGACTACGGGTGAGCAGTTCTTC.

This chain joins TRBV29-1 and TRBJ1-2; D uncertain. V lost 7 bases, J lost 6 bases, and 3 bases lay in between. This CDR3 is built from 8 residues. CDR1 is SQVTM, CDR2 ANQGSEA, per germline. DNA for the CDR3: TGCAGCGCAGATGGCTACACCTTC. It yields the protein CSADGYTF. Variable domain in full (rest from reference TRBV29-1 and TRBJ1-2): SAVISQKPSRDICQRGTSLTIQCQVDSQVTMMFWYRQQPGQSLTLIATANQGSEATYESGFVIDKFPISRPNLTFSTLTVSNMSPEDSSIYLCSADGYTFGSGTRLTVV.